These T cell receptor beta chains were read from a single sample in a study of cytomegalovirus exposure and HLA in healthy donors. Sequencing used immunoSEQ multiplex PCR; TCRdb keeps in-frame clones, though not all of them. The repertoire table contains approximately 120,000 clones. Sequencing input: PBMCs. These receptor sequences come from a man in his late teens or twenties in good health and CMV-seronegative. Each CDR3 is given with its conserved first and last residue. The D gene is left open where the match is weak.

length | J | D | V | CDR3 | DNA
15 | TRBJ2-7 | TRBD1 | TRBV11-2 | CASSPDRGPSYEQYF | TGTGCCAGCAGCCCGGACAGGGGCCCCTCCTACGAGCAGTACTTC
14 | TRBJ2-7 | . | TRBV28 | CASSLLESGYEQYF | TGTGCCAGCAGTTTACTAGAGTCCGGCTACGAGCAGTACTTC
16 | TRBJ2-7 | . | TRBV30 | CAWTFPLAGERYEQYF | TGTGCCTGGACCTTTCCTCTGGCAGGGGAAAGGTACGAGCAGTACTTC
13 | TRBJ2-7 | . | TRBV10-3 | CATALGQSYEQYF | TGTGCCACCGCCCTCGGACAGTCCTACGAGCAGTACTTC
16 | TRBJ1-3 | TRBD1 | TRBV9 | CASSPGQVNSGNTIYF | TGTGCCAGCAGCCCAGGACAGGTCAACTCTGGAAACACCATATATTTT
16 | TRBJ1-1 | . | TRBV5-4 | CASSPPAGLRDTEAFF | TGTGCCAGCAGCCCCCCCGCGGGACTAAGAGACACTGAAGCTTTCTTT
14 | TRBJ2-7 | . | TRBV5-6 | CASSRGPTGYEQYF | TGTGCCAGCTCCAGAGGGCCGACCGGCTACGAGCAGTACTTC
12 | TRBJ2-7 | . | TRBV11-2 | CASSSSGYEQYF | TGTGCCAGCAGCTCCTCAGGTTACGAGCAGTACTTC
17 | TRBJ2-7 | TRBD1 | TRBV4-1 | CASSQGIRDSHSYEQYF | TGCGCCAGCAGCCAAGGTATAAGGGACAGTCACTCCTACGAGCAGTACTTC
16 | TRBJ2-5 | . | TRBV5-1 | CASSSQGSWMKETQYF | TGCGCCAGCAGCAGCCAGGGGTCATGGATGAAAGAGACCCAGTACTTC
16 | TRBJ2-7 | TRBD1 | TRBV6-1 | CASSEVSGTGGYEQYF | TGTGCCAGCAGTGAAGTAAGTGGGACAGGGGGCTACGAGCAGTACTTC
15 | TRBJ1-5 | TRBD1 | TRBV10-2 | CASSRDRDSNQPQHF | TGCGCCAGCAGTCGGGACAGGGATAGCAATCAGCCCCAGCATTTT
13 | TRBJ2-3 | TRBD2 | TRBV29-1 | CSVGAGVTDTQYF | TGCAGCGTTGGAGCGGGAGTTACAGATACGCAGTATTTT
15 | TRBJ2-1 | TRBD1 | TRBV18 | CASSRDRSTYNEQFF | TGTGCCAGCTCCCGGGACAGGTCTACCTACAATGAGCAGTTCTTC